The present entry profiles one T cell receptor (beta chain) with its context. Its antigen is currently unknown. The germline CDR1 and CDR2 sequences are SGHRS and YFSETQ. V was clipped by 5 bases and J by 5 bases; unmatched bases: 12. The CDR3 length is 16 residues. These data are taken from a study of CD8 T cells in ankylosing spondylitis. Researchers built TCR beta libraries using quantitative 5'-RACE with molecular barcodes. A single record per CDR3 protein comes from TCRdb applying MiXCR to the 5' RACE reads. The repertoire holds 390,000 or so distinct CDR3 sequences, with approximately 20% as singletons. Study-wide results and limits: Peripheral blood held disease-linked clones only at relatively low frequency, and these were CD8+. Past studies reported some motif variants in reactive arthritis synovial fluid and blood. Characteristic of ankylosing spondylitis blood, it appeared, was a TCR beta motif comprising roughly eight highly homologous variants.

The sample taken for sequencing was blood, either unsorted or a sorted T cell fraction (not recorded which). This chain connects TRBV5-1 to TRBJ2-1, with 8 bases lining up with TRBD2. This TCR derives from a male donor with ankylosing spondylitis. CDR3 DNA sequence: TGCGCCAGCAGATCGGATAGCGGGACCTTAAACAATGAGCAGTTCTTC. Protein sequence: CASRSDSGTLNNEQFF.